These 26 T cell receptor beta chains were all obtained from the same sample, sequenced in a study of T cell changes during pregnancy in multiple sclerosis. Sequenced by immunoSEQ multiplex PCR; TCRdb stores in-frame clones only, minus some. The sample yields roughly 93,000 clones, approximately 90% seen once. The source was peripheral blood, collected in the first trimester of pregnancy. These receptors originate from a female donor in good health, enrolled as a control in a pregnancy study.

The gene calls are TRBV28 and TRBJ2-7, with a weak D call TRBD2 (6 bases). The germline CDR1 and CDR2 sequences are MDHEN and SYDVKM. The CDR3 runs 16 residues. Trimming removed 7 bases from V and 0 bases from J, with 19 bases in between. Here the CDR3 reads CASTMGGYRSSYEQYF. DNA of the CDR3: TGTGCCAGCACTATGGGGGGTTATAGGAGCTCCTACGAGCAGTACTTC.

This CDR3 reads CASSRDSSSYEQYF. Here the CDR3 DNA reads TGTGCCAGCAGCCGGGACTCATCCTCCTACGAGCAGTACTTC. The rearrangement links TRBV6-5 to TRBJ2-7; a possible D gene is TRBD2 (6 bases). The V and J ends lost 6 bases and 0 bases respectively, with 12 bases between them. Per the germline V gene, CDR1 is MNHEY and CDR2 is SVGAGI. The CDR3 spans 14 residues.

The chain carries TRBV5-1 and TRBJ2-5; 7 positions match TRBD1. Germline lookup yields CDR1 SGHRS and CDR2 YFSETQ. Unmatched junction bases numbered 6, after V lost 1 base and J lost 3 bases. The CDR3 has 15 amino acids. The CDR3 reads CASSLRPGTEETQYF. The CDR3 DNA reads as TGCGCCAGCAGCTTGCGACCCGGGACAGAAGAGACCCAGTACTTC.

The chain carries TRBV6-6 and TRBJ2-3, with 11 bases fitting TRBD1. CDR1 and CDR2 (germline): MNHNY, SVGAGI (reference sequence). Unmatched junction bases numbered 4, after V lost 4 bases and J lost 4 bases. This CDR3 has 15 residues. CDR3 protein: CASSFRTGGADTQYF. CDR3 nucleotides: TGTGCCAGCAGTTTTCGGACAGGGGGCGCAGATACGCAGTATTTT.

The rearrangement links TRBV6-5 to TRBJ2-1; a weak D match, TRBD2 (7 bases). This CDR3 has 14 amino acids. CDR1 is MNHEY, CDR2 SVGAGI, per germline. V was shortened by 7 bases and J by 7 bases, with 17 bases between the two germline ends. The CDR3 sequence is CASTAGGRGNEQFF. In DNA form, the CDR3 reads TGTGCCAGCACCGCCGGGGGGCGGGGTAATGAGCAGTTCTTC.

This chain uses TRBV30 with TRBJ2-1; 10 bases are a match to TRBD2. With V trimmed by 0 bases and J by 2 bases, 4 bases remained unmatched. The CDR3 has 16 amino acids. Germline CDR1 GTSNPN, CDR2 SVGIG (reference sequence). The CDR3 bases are TGTGCCTGGAGTGTACGGCTAGCGGGGGCCTACAATGAGCAGTTCTTC. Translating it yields CAWSVRLAGAYNEQFF.

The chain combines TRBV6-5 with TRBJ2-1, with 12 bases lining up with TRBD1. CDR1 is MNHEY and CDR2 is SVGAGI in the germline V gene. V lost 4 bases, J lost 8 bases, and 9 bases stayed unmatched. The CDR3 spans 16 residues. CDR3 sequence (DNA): TGTGCCAGCAGTTCCCCCGGGACAGGGGGCGGCGATGAGCAGTTCTTC. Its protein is CASSSPGTGGGDEQFF.

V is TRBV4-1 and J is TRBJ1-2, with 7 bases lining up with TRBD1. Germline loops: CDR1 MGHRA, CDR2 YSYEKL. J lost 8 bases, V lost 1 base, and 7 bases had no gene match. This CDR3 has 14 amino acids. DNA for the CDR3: TGCGCCAGCAGCCAAGGGACAGGCGTCTCCGGCTACACCTTC. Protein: CASSQGTGVSGYTF.

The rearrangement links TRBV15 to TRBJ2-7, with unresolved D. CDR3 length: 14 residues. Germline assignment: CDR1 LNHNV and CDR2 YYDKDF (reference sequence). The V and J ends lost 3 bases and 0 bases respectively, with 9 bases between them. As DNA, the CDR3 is TGTGCCACCAGCAGCGACCAGCGCTCCTACGAGCAGTACTTC. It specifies CATSSDQRSYEQYF.

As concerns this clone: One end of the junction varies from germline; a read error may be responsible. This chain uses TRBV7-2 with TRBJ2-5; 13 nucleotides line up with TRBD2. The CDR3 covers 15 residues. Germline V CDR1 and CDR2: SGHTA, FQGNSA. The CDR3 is CASSLGGTSGESQYF. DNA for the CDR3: TGTGCCAGCAGCTTAGGGGGGACTAGCGGGGAGAGCCAGTACTTC.

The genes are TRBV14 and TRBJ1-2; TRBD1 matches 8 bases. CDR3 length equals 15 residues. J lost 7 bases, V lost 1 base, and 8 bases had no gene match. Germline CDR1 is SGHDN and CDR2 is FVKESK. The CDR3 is CASSQVRQGLGGYTF. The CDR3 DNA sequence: TGTGCCAGCAGCCAAGTGAGACAGGGGTTAGGTGGCTACACCTTC. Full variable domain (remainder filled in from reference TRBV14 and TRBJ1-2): EAGVTQFPSHSVIEKGQTVTLRCDPISGHDNLYWYRRVMGKEIKFLLHFVKESKQDESGMPNNRFLAERTGGTYSTLKVQPAELEDSGVYFCASSQVRQGLGGYTFGSGTRLTVV.

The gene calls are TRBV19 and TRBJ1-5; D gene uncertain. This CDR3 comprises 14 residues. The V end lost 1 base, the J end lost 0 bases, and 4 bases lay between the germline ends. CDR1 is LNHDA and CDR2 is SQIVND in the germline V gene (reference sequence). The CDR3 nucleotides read TGTGCCAGTAGTATAGTCCATAGCAATCAGCCCCAGCATTTT. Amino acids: CASSIVHSNQPQHF.

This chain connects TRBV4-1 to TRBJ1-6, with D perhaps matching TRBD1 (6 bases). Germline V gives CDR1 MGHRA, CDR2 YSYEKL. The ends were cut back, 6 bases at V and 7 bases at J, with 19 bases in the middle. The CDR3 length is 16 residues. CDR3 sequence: CASSPSGDRRNSPLHF. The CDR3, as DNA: TGCGCCAGCAGTCCAAGCGGAGACAGGCGGAATTCACCCCTCCACTTT.

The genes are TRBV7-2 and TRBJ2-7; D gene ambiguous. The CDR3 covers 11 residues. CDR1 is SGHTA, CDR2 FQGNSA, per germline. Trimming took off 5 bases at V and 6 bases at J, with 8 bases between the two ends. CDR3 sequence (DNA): TGTGCCAGCAGCCCGCACTCCGAGCAGTACTTC. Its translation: CASSPHSEQYF.

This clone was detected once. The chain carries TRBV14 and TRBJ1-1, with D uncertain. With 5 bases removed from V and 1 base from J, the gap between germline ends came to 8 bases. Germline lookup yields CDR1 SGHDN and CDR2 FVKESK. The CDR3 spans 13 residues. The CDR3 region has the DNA TGTGCCAGCAGCTTCTCAGGGAACACTGAAGCTTTCTTT. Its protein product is CASSFSGNTEAFF.

This CDR3 reads CASSPPGGTEAFF. The CDR3 DNA reads TGTGCCAGCTCACCACCGGGAGGGACTGAAGCTTTCTTT. The rearrangement links TRBV18 to TRBJ1-1; D is unresolved. Between the trimmed V and J ends, which lost 0 bases and 5 bases, there was a span of 7 bases. The CDR3 covers 13 residues. CDR1 and CDR2 (germline): KGHSH, LQKENI. The full variable domain, rest sourced from reference TRBV18 and TRBJ1-1, is NAGVMQNPRHLVRRRGQEARLRCSPMKGHSHVYWYRQLPEEGLKFMVYLQKENIIDESGMPKERFSAEFPKEGPSILRIQQVVRGDSAAYFCASSPPGGTEAFFGQGTRLTVV.

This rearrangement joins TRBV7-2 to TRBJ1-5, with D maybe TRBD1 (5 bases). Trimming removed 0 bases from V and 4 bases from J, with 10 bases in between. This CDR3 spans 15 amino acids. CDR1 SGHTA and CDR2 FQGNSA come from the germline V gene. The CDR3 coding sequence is TGTGCCAGCAGCTTAGCATGGGACTTAAATCAGCCCCAGCATTTT. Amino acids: CASSLAWDLNQPQHF.

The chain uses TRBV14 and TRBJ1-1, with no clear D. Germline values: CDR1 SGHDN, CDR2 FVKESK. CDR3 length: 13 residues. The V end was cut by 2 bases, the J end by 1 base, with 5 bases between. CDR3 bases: TGTGCCAGCAGCCAACTCTCGAACACTGAAGCTTTCTTT. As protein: CASSQLSNTEAFF.

The CDR3, as DNA: TGTGCCAGCAGTCTAGGATCAAGCAACACCGGGGAGCTGTTTTTT. The encoded protein is CASSLGSSNTGELFF. The chain uses TRBV11-1 and TRBJ2-2; D remains unclear. Trimming removed 6 bases from V and 2 bases from J, with 13 bases in between. Germline V gene data show CDR1 as SGHAT and CDR2 as FQDESV (reference sequence). This CDR3 has 15 amino acids.

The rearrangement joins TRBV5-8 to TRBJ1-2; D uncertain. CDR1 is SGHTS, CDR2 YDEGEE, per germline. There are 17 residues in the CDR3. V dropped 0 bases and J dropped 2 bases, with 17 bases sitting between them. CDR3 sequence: CASSLDSIKGLNYGYTF. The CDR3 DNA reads TGTGCCAGCAGCTTGGACAGCATAAAAGGACTCAACTATGGCTACACCTTC.

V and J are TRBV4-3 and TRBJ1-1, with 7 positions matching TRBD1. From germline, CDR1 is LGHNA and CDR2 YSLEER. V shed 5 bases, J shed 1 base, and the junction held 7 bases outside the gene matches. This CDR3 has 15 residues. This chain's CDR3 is CASSSTGIGNTEAFF. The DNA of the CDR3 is TGCGCCAGCAGCTCGACAGGGATTGGGAACACTGAAGCTTTCTTT.

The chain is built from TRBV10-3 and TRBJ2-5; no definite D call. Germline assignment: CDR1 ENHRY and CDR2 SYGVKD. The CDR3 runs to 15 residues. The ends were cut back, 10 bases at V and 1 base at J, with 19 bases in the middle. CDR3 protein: CANKPHAQVQETQYF. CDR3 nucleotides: TGTGCCAACAAACCCCATGCCCAAGTCCAAGAGACCCAGTACTTC.

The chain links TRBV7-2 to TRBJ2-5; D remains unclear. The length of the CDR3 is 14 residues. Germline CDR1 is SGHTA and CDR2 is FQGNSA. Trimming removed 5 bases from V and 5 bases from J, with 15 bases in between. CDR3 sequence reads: CASSPRSKPETQYF. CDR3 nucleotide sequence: TGTGCCAGCAGCCCTAGGTCGAAACCCGAGACCCAGTACTTC. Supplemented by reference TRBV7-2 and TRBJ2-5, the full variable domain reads GAGVSQSPSNKVTEKGKDVELRCDPISGHTALYWYRQSLGQGLEFLIYFQGNSAPDKSGLPSDRFSAERTGGSVSTLTIQRTQQEDSAVYLCASSPRSKPETQYFGPGTRLLVL.

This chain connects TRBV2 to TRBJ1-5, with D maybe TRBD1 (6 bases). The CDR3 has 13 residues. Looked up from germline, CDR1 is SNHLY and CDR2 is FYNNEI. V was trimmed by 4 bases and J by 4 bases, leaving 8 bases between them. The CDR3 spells CASSGTVNQPQHF. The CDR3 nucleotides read TGTGCCAGCAGTGGGACAGTAAATCAGCCCCAGCATTTT.

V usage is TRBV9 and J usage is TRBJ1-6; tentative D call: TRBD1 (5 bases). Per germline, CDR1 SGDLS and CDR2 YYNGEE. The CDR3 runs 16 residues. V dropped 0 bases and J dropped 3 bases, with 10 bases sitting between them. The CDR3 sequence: CASSVGGEVYNSPLHF. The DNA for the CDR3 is TGTGCCAGCAGCGTAGGGGGGGAGGTCTATAATTCACCCCTCCACTTT.

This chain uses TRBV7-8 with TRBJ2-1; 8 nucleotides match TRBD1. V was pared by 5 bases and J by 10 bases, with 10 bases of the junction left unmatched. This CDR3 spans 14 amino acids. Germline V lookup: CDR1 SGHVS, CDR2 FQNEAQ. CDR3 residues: CASSPDREKREQFF. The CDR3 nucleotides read TGTGCCAGCAGCCCGGACAGGGAAAAGAGGGAGCAGTTCTTC.